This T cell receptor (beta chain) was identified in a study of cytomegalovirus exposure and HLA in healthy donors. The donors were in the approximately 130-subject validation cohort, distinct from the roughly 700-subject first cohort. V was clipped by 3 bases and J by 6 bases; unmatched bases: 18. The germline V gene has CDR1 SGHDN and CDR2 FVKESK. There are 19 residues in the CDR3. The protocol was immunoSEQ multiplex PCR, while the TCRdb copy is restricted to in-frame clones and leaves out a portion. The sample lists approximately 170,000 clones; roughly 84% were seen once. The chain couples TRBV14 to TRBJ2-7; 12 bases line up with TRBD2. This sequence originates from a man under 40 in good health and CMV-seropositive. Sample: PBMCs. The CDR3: CASSHYRLAGEPPIAEQYF. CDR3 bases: TGTGCCAGCAGCCATTACCGACTAGCGGGAGAACCCCCAATCGCCGAGCAGTACTTC.